A selection of T cell receptor beta chains follows, all from one sample in a study of read filtering for tumor transcriptome and immune sequencing. Via MiXCR, TCRdb re-called the reads, giving one row per CDR3 protein. This sample has around 29,000 distinct CDR3 sequences; approximately 15% occur once, and the top ten carry approximately 40%. The sample taken for sequencing was a population of CD138-negative cells sorted from bone marrow. All receptors come from a donor at least 40 years old with multiple myeloma. Each CDR3 is given with its conserved first and last residue. D genes are given only for firm matches. Expanded clones are given a class, and other clones once, few, many or no size at all.

clone size | J gene | D gene | V gene | CDR3 protein | CDR3 DNA
. | TRBJ2-1 | TRBD2 | TRBV29-1 | CSGAASGSTVRVF | TGCAGCGGAGCCGCTAGCGGGAGTACGGTTCGAGTCTTC
many | TRBJ2-5 | . | TRBV11-3 | CASSLYGETQYF | TGTGCCAGCAGCTTGTACGGCGAGACCCAGTACTTC
few | TRBJ2-3 | . | TRBV19 | CANSRPSPRTDTQYF | TGTGCCAATAGTCGCCCTAGCCCCCGCACAGATACGCAGTATTTT
. | TRBJ2-1 | TRBD2 | TRBV3-1 | CASSRTSGMEQFF | TGTGCCAGCAGCCGGACTAGCGGCATGGAGCAGTTCTTC
many | TRBJ2-1 | . | TRBV3-1 | CASSQEIGVRFNEQFF | TGTGCCAGCAGCCAAGAGATCGGGGTAAGGTTTAATGAGCAGTTCTTC
many | TRBJ2-2 | . | TRBV29-1 | CSVGQYLNTGELFF | TGCAGCGTCGGACAGTACCTGAACACCGGGGAGCTGTTTTTT
many | TRBJ2-7 | . | TRBV13 | CASSLGRVRGYEQYF | TGTGCCAGCAGCTTAGGCCGCGTCAGAGGGTACGAGCAGTACTTC
many | TRBJ2-1 | TRBD2 | TRBV7-9 | CASSFPSGKNYNEQFF | TGTGCCAGCAGCTTTCCTAGCGGAAAGAACTACAATGAGCAGTTCTTC
many | TRBJ2-3 | . | TRBV2 | CASSEYGDYTDTQYF | TGTGCCAGCAGTGAATATGGTGACTACACAGATACGCAGTATTTT
many | TRBJ1-2 | TRBD1 | TRBV19 | CASRMTGDDYGYTF | TGTGCCAGTAGGATGACAGGGGATGACTATGGCTACACCTTC
few | TRBJ1-2 | . | TRBV14 | CASSQNLANYGYTF | TGTGCCAGCAGCCAAAACCTAGCTAACTATGGCTACACCTTC
many | TRBJ2-1 | TRBD2 | TRBV20-1 | CSASASGISFF | TGCAGTGCTAGCGCGAGCGGGATCTCGTTCTTC
. | TRBJ2-2 | TRBD2 | TRBV20-1 | CSAKPPGLATGELFF | TGCAGTGCCAAACCACCGGGACTAGCTACTGGGGAGCTGTTTTTT
many | TRBJ2-2 | . | TRBV6-5 | CASMRRWNTGELFF | TGTGCCAGTATGAGGCGATGGAACACCGGGGAGCTGTTTTTT
many | TRBJ1-1 | . | TRBV11-2 | CASSFIEGNTEAFF | TGTGCCAGCAGCTTCATCGAGGGGAACACTGAAGCTTTCTTT
many | TRBJ2-7 | . | TRBV29-1 | CSVVSLGSYEQYF | TGCAGCGTTGTATCATTGGGGTCCTACGAGCAGTACTTC
many | TRBJ2-3 | . | TRBV11-2 | CASSSTSGADTQYF | TGTGCCAGCAGCTCCACGTCGGGAGCGGATACGCAGTATTTT
. | TRBJ2-7 | . | TRBV6-1 | CASSPGEIIYEQYF | TGCGCCAGCAGTCCGGGGGAGATAATATACGAGCAGTACTTC
many | TRBJ1-1 | . | TRBV29-1 | CSATLSIGNTEAFF | TGCAGCGCTACACTCTCTATCGGGAACACTGAAGCTTTCTTT
many | TRBJ1-5 | TRBD1 | TRBV7-6 | CASSLEGAGNQPQHF | TGTGCCAGCAGCTTAGAGGGGGCTGGCAATCAGCCCCAGCATTTT
many | TRBJ2-3 | TRBD2 | TRBV14 | CASFGLADTDTQYF | TGTGCCAGCTTTGGGCTAGCGGACACAGATACGCAGTATTTT
many | TRBJ2-1 | . | TRBV19 | CASTRGANEQFF | TGTGCCAGTACCAGGGGGGCCAATGAGCAGTTCTTC
many | TRBJ2-5 | TRBD2 | TRBV5-1 | CASSSTSGEETQYF | TGCGCCAGCAGCTCGACTAGCGGGGAAGAGACCCAGTACTTC
many | TRBJ2-1 | . | TRBV19 | CASSSGGFSYNEQFF | TGTGCCAGTAGTTCCGGCGGGTTCTCCTACAATGAGCAGTTCTTC
many | TRBJ2-1 | TRBD2 | TRBV12-3/TRBV12-4 | CASSRAGAYNEQFF | TGTGCCAGCAGTCGAGCGGGAGCGTACAATGAGCAGTTCTTC
many | TRBJ2-1 | TRBD2 | TRBV20-1 | CSARGIEGLAGDEQFF | TGCAGTGCTAGAGGGATTGAAGGTCTAGCGGGAGATGAGCAGTTCTTC
many | TRBJ2-7 | . | TRBV5-1 | CASSPDQDEQYF | TGCGCCAGCAGCCCTGACCAGGACGAGCAGTACTTC
. | TRBJ2-7 | TRBD1 | TRBV28 | CASSLFRTGTYEQYF | TGTGCCAGCAGTTTATTCAGGACAGGCACCTACGAGCAGTACTTC
many | TRBJ2-1 | TRBD2 | TRBV4-1 | CASSYPGTSGSSPYNEQFF | TGCGCCAGCAGCTACCCCGGGACTAGCGGGAGTAGCCCCTACAATGAGCAGTTCTTC
many | TRBJ2-7 | . | TRBV7-8 | CASSLVPGVDEQYF | TGTGCCAGCAGCTTAGTCCCGGGAGTCGACGAGCAGTACTTC
many | TRBJ2-7 | TRBD2 | TRBV20-1 | CSATGTSGNSYEQYF | TGCAGTGCCACCGGGACTAGCGGGAACTCCTACGAGCAGTACTTC